This is a list of T cell receptor beta chains from one sample in a study of OX40 agonist ivuxolimab in advanced cancers. TCRdb's table, derived via immunoSEQ multiplex PCR, lists solely in-frame clones and lacks some. The sample shows about 66,000 clones, about 83% of them seen only once. The input for sequencing was CD4+ or CD8+ T cells sorted from blood, taken in a trial of the OX40 agonist ivuxolimab. The receptor source for this set is an adult with an advanced solid tumor such as melanoma, head and neck, liver or kidney cancer. Both conserved end residues are part of each CDR3. A D gene is named only where the DNA matches it firmly. The listing skips clone size in some rows; elsewhere it reads once, few, many or a size class.

CDR3,DNA,size,V,J,D
CASSPTTGSSYEQYF,TGCGCCAGCAGCCCCACGACAGGGAGCTCCTACGAGCAGTACTTC,.,TRBV5-1,TRBJ2-7,TRBD1
CASAGGQGAREQYF,TGTGCCAGCGCCGGTGGGCAGGGGGCGAGGGAGCAGTACTTC,.,TRBV6-5,TRBJ2-7,TRBD1
CASSRSQVIQYF,TGTGCCAGCAGCCGCTCTCAAGTGATCCAGTACTTC,.,TRBV11-2,TRBJ2-5,.
CASGLVRGNGAGNIQYF,TGTGCTAGTGGTTTGGTTCGGGGTAATGGGGCAGGAAACATTCAGTACTTC,.,TRBV12-5,TRBJ2-4,.
CATSTERDEQFF,TGTGCCACCAGCACCGAACGGGATGAGCAGTTCTTC,.,TRBV15,TRBJ2-1,.
CASFRDTEAFF,TGTGCCAGCTTCAGGGACACTGAAGCTTTCTTT,.,TRBV7-6,TRBJ1-1,.
CASSAWTRDTQYF,TGTGCCAGCAGCGCCTGGACGAGGGATACGCAGTATTTT,.,TRBV7-2,TRBJ2-3,.
CASGRTGKNTEAFF,TGTGCCAGCGGAAGGACAGGGAAGAACACTGAAGCTTTCTTT,many,TRBV6-1,TRBJ1-1,TRBD1
CAISERGQGGPYEQYF,TGTGCCATCAGTGAGCGGGGACAGGGGGGACCCTACGAGCAGTACTTC,.,TRBV10-3,TRBJ2-7,TRBD1
CASSLETGGITLAKNIQYF,TGTGCCAGCAGCTTAGAAACAGGGGGGATAACCCTAGCCAAAAACATTCAGTACTTC,.,TRBV7-8,TRBJ2-4,TRBD1
CASSGRTGRGEKLFF,TGTGCCAGCAGCGGAAGGACAGGGCGAGGCGAAAAACTGTTTTTT,.,TRBV5-5,TRBJ1-4,TRBD1
CASSLDLQETQYF,TGCGCCAGCAGCTTGGACCTACAAGAGACCCAGTACTTC,.,TRBV5-1,TRBJ2-5,.
CASSIDKPGDQPQHF,TGTGCCAGTAGTATAGATAAGCCCGGGGATCAGCCCCAGCATTTT,.,TRBV19,TRBJ1-5,.